The TCR beta chain described here comes from a study of cytomegalovirus exposure and HLA in healthy donors. A note on this clone: The target antigen is unknown.

PCR involved 60 Vbeta and 13 Jbeta primers. The assay was immunoSEQ multiplex PCR, and TCRdb's table has in-frame clones only and misses some. The table has about 160,000 clones, roughly 70% seen once. Whole-study results and caveats: Equally common other TCR beta chains were less clonally expanded than HLA-associated ones, a later analysis found. In all likelihood, a cluster of highly shared sequence variants was a sequencing artifact.

Deletions cut 1 base from V and 4 bases from J, with 13 bases between. The germline gives CDR1 MGHRA, CDR2 YSYEKL. The CDR3 loop spans 15 amino acids. The chain uses TRBV4-1 and TRBJ1-1; D gene ambiguous. The source of this sequence is a man aged 35-49 years in good health and CMV-seropositive. Material for sequencing was PBMCs. The CDR3 reads CASSQVLARRTEAFF. The CDR3 DNA reads as TGCGCCAGCAGCCAAGTTTTGGCGAGGCGCACTGAAGCTTTCTTT.